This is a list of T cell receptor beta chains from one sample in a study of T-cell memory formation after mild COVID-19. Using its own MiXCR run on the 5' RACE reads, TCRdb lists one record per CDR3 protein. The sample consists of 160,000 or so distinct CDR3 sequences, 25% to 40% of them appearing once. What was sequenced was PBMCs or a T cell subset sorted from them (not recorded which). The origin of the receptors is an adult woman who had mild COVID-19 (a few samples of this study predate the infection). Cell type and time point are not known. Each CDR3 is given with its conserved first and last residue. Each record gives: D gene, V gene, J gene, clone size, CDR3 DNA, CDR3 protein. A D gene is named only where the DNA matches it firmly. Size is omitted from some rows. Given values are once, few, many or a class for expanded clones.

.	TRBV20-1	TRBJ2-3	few	TGCAGTGCTAGGCCTAGCACAGATACGCAGTATTTT	CSARPSTDTQYF
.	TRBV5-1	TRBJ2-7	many	TGCGCCAGCAGCTTTCTAATAGACTACGAGCAGTACTTC	CASSFLIDYEQYF
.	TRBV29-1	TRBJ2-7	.	TGCAGCGTTGGGGTCCGGGGAAAGGGCTACGAGCAGTACTTC	CSVGVRGKGYEQYF
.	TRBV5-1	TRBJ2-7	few	TGCGCCAGCAGCTTGGCCGAGGGTTTCAAGCAGTACTTC	CASSLAEGFKQYF
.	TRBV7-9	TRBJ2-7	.	TGTGCCAGCAGCTCCGGGTCGGGGTATGAGCAGTACTTC	CASSSGSGYEQYF
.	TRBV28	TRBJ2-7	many	TGTGCCAGCAGTTTAGCGCAGGGCTCCTACGAGCAGTACTTC	CASSLAQGSYEQYF
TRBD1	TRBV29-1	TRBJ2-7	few	TGCAGCGTTGAGAGGGACAGGGGGTTTGGCGAGCAGTACTTC	CSVERDRGFGEQYF
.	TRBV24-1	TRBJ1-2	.	TGTGCCACCAGTGACCTCAGGTCCGGGGGGTATGGCTACACCTTC	CATSDLRSGGYGYTF
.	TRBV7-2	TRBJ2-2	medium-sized	TGTGCCAGCAGCTTACTCGCCCCGAACACCGGGGAGCTGTTTTTT	CASSLLAPNTGELFF
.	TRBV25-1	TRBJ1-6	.	TGTGCCAGCTCCCCCGGCTATTCACCCCTCCACTTT	CASSPGYSPLHF
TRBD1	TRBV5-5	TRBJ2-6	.	TGTGCCAGCAGCCTACAGGGGTCCTCTGGGGCCAACGTCCTGACTTTC	CASSLQGSSGANVLTF
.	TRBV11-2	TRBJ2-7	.	TGTGCCAGCAGCCCTCTTCTACGACCGCAGAGCTCCTACGAGCAGTACTTC	CASSPLLRPQSSYEQYF
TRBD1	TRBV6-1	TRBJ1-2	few	TGTGCCAGCATAGGAGACAGGGTTTATGGCTACACCTTC	CASIGDRVYGYTF
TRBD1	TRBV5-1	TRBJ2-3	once	TGCGCCAGCGGGCTAAAGTCCGGGACAGGGGATAATACGCAGTATTTT	CASGLKSGTGDNTQYF
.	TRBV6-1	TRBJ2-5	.	TGTGCCAGCAGTGGCCCCAGGGTTGAGTTGGAGACCCAGTACTTC	CASSGPRVELETQYF
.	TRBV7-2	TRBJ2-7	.	TGTGCCAGCAGCTTAACAACGGTCTCCTACGAGCAGTACTTC	CASSLTTVSYEQYF